The 11 T cell receptor beta chains presented below share a single source sample, sequenced in a study of response to subunit inactivated influenza vaccine. TCRdb ran MiXCR on the RT-PCR reads and lists one entry per CDR3 protein. The table includes about 700,000 distinct CDR3 sequences, about 15% detected once. The sample was PBMCs from blood, taken around 14 days before vaccination. The receptors shown here come from a man over 45 who received an inactivated influenza vaccine.

This clonotype showed up many times. The gene calls are TRBV5-1 and TRBJ2-5, with 7 bases identical to TRBD1. This CDR3 has 15 amino acids. CDR1 SGHRS and CDR2 YFSETQ come from the germline V gene. J lost 2 bases, V lost 0 bases, and 4 bases had no gene match. Here the CDR3 reads CASSLGQGLQETQYF. The CDR3 region has the DNA TGCGCCAGCAGCTTGGGACAGGGCCTGCAAGAGACCCAGTACTTC.

V is TRBV27 and J is TRBJ2-3, with D possibly called TRBD1 or TRBD2 (5 bases each). The V and J ends lost 3 bases and 1 base respectively, with 11 bases between them. Germline CDR1 reads MNHEY; CDR2 reads SMNVEV (reference sequence). CDR3 length equals 15 residues. CDR3 coding DNA: TGTGCCAGCAGTTTCTCAAGAGGGGGCACAGATACGCAGTATTTT. Its protein is CASSFSRGGTDTQYF.

Remarks on this clonotype: The germline gene is not matched at one end of the junction; a read error may be the cause. The V gene is TRBV9, the J gene TRBJ2-1; 12 positions match TRBD2. The CDR3 covers 16 residues. Germline values: CDR1 SGDLS, CDR2 YYNGEE. The CDR3 loop reads CASSVQPGLAGNEQIF. The CDR3 DNA follows: TGTGCCAGCAGCGTCCAGCCCGGACTAGCGGGAAATGAGCAGATCTTC.

This chain connects TRBV20-1 to TRBJ2-3; the match to TRBD2 covers 11 bases. The CDR3 is 15 residues long. With 3 bases clipped from V and 6 bases from J, the junction kept 8 bases outside the gene matches. Germline CDR1 is DFQATT and CDR2 is SNEGSKA (reference sequence). CDR3 sequence reads: CSASATSGVLDTQYF. As DNA, the CDR3 is TGCAGTGCTAGTGCGACTAGCGGGGTCCTGGATACGCAGTATTTT.

The chain recombines TRBV7-2 with TRBJ1-2; D is unresolved. Deletions cut 5 bases from V and 2 bases from J, with 18 bases between. The CDR3 has 16 amino acids. The V gene's germline CDR1 is SGHTA and CDR2 FQGNSA. The CDR3 region has the DNA TGTGCCAGCAGCACATTCGGGTCGGGAGCAAACTATGGCTACACCTTC. It yields the protein CASSTFGSGANYGYTF. The full variable domain, completed using reference TRBV7-2 and TRBJ1-2, is GAGVSQSPSNKVTEKGKDVELRCDPISGHTALYWYRQSLGQGLEFLIYFQGNSAPDKSGLPSDRFSAERTGGSVSTLTIQRTQQEDSAVYLCASSTFGSGANYGYTFGSGTRLTVV.

This clonotype was counted only a few times. Since no conserved phenylalanine or tryptophan closes the CDR3, a read error is the likely cause. The V call is TRBV4-3, the J call TRBJ2-1, with TRBD2 matching over 11 bases. Germline V gives CDR1 LGHNA, CDR2 YSLEER. The V gene end was trimmed by 4 bases and the J gene end by 6 bases; junction bases not matched to a gene: 8. This CDR3 spans 16 amino acids. CDR3: CASSRTLAGAFNEQFL. In DNA form, the CDR3 reads TGCGCCAGCAGCCGAACACTAGCGGGGGCCTTCAATGAGCAGTTCCTC.

This clonotype was seen a few times. V and J are TRBV6-5 and TRBJ2-5; 7 bases agree with TRBD2. The CDR3 runs to 16 residues. V lost 5 bases and J lost 5; bases outside the gene matches: 14. The germline gives CDR1 MNHEY, CDR2 SVGAGI. This CDR3 is CASSHLGLEGIETQYF. CDR3 nucleotides: TGTGCCAGCAGTCATCTCGGACTAGAGGGGATCGAGACCCAGTACTTC.

This clonotype was seen more than once but under ten times. This chain joins TRBV6-1 and TRBJ2-7; 7 positions agree with TRBD1. V shed 6 bases and J 2 bases; nucleotides not matched to a gene: 10. Germline V CDR1 and CDR2: MNHNS, SASEGT. The CDR3 covers 15 residues. The CDR3 DNA reads TGTGCCAGCAGCAGATTGACAGGGACAACCTACGAGCAGTACTTC. It specifies CASSRLTGTTYEQYF.

A few counts support this clonotype. The chain couples TRBV7-9 to TRBJ2-3; 7 nucleotides line up with TRBD2. The germline gives CDR1 SEHNR, CDR2 FQNEAQ (reference sequence). This CDR3 region has 15 residues. The V gene end was trimmed by 4 bases and the J gene end by 4 bases; junction bases not matched to a gene: 8. The CDR3 nucleotides read TGTGCCAGCAGCTGGTTAGCGGGTGGGGCAGATACGCAGTATTTT. Encoded protein: CASSWLAGGADTQYF.

This clonotype was seen a handful of times. The genes are TRBV18 and TRBJ2-2; D is possibly TRBD1 (5 bases). The CDR3 has 14 residues. CDR1 and CDR2 (germline): KGHSH, LQKENI. The V and J ends lost 2 bases and 5 bases respectively, with 9 bases between them. CDR3 in amino acids: CASSPSGPTGELFF. CDR3 sequence (DNA): TGTGCCAGCTCACCATCAGGGCCGACCGGGGAGCTGTTTTTT.

The chain joins TRBV6-2 or TRBV6-3 to TRBJ2-1; D is possibly TRBD2 (6 bases). The CDR3 runs 14 residues. V was shortened by 6 bases and J by 9 bases, with 18 bases between the two germline ends. Germline lookup yields CDR1 MNHEY and CDR2 SVGEGT. CDR3 protein: CASSDLTGRFEQFF. The DNA for the CDR3 is TGTGCCAGCAGCGACCTCACGGGGAGGTTTGAGCAGTTCTTC.